This T cell receptor beta chain derives from a study of radiotherapy plus CTLA-4 blockade in lung cancer. Study-wide points: Tumor-origin TCR clones grew in blood after radiotherapy plus ipilimumab.

Of note for this clone: The antigen remains unidentified.

Sequencing was performed with immunoSEQ multiplex PCR; in TCRdb, only in-frame clones are kept and a portion is missing. The profile shows tens of thousands of clones, roughly 80% of them singletons. Germline V gene lookup returns CDR1 SGHVS and CDR2 FQNEAQ. Trimming removed 1 base at V and 4 bases at J, with 20 bases between. The length of the CDR3 is 17 residues. The TCR sequence derives from a human donor with non-small cell lung cancer who had a complete response to radiotherapy plus ipilimumab. The specimen was peripheral blood, collected from a patient treated with radiotherapy plus ipilimumab. This chain connects TRBV7-8 to TRBJ2-7; TRBD2 is a possible D gene (5 bases). CDR3 sequence reads: CASSLVLGPADYYEQYF. DNA of the CDR3: TGTGCCAGCAGCTTAGTGCTAGGGCCCGCTGACTATTACGAGCAGTACTTC.